This TCR beta chain was found in a study of CD8 T cells in ankylosing spondylitis. Each CDR3 protein gets one entry after TCRdb re-called the 5' RACE reads with MiXCR. The sample has 210,000 or so distinct CDR3 sequences; roughly 8.2% are singletons. The table lists this clonotype with many counts. Germline CDR1 and CDR2: LGHNA and YSLEER. After removal of 4 bases from V and 7 bases from J, the junction contained 6 bases not matched to a gene. The CDR3 spans 15 residues. Material for sequencing was blood, either unsorted or a sorted T cell fraction (not recorded which). The origin of this receptor is a female donor with ankylosing spondylitis or in good health (not recorded which). The rearrangement links TRBV4-3 to TRBJ1-6; 8 bases align to TRBD1. The CDR3 protein is CASSLSTGGNSPLHF. As DNA, the CDR3 is TGCGCCAGCAGCCTATCCACAGGGGGGAATTCACCCCTCCACTTT.